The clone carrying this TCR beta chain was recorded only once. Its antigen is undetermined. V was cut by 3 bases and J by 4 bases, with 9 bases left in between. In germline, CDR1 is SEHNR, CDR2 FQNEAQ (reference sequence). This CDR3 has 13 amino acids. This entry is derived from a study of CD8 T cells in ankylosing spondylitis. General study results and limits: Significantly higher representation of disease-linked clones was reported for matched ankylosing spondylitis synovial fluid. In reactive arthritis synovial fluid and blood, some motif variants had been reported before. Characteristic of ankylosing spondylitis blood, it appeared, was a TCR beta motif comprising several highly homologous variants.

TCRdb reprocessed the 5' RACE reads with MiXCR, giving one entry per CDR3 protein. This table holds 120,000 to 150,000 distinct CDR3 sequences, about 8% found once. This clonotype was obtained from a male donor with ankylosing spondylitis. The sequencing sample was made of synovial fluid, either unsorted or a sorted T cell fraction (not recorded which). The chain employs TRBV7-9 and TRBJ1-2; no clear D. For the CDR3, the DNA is TGTGCCAGCAGCTTGAGCCTATTCTATGGCTACACCTTC. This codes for CASSLSLFYGYTF.